The 28 T cell receptor beta chains below were found in one sample sequenced in a study of blood T cell repertoires in COVID-19. Data came from immunoSEQ multiplex PCR; TCRdb stores just in-frame clones and leaves some out. The sample carries approximately 300,000 clones, approximately 85% recorded once. The sample comprised peripheral blood. The receptor set was obtained from a human donor with COVID-19, enrolled during active disease. The donor label of this sample is uncertain.

The chain couples TRBV28 to TRBJ2-7; D unresolved. Germline-derived CDR1 and CDR2 are MDHEN and SYDVKM. V was pared by 3 bases and J by 0 bases, with 9 bases between. This CDR3 is 14 amino acids long. CDR3 amino acids: CASSLPLSSYEQYF. CDR3 bases: TGTGCCAGCAGTTTGCCTCTGAGCTCCTACGAGCAGTACTTC.

V and J are TRBV6-1 and TRBJ1-1; 8 bases are a match to TRBD1. The CDR3 is 12 residues long. V was clipped by 10 bases and J by 1 base; unmatched bases: 2. CDR1 is MNHNS, CDR2 SASEGT, per germline. The CDR3 DNA reads TGTGCCACCCAGGGGGCGAACACTGAAGCTTTCTTT. Translating gives CATQGANTEAFF.

The chain couples TRBV27 to TRBJ2-7, with 8 bases identical to TRBD1. Germline CDR1 and CDR2: MNHEY and SMNVEV (reference sequence). This CDR3 has 14 residues. Unmatched junction bases numbered 9, after V lost 5 bases and J lost 6 bases. In nucleotides, the CDR3 is TGTGCCAGCAGTCCGAGACAGGGGAAGTTCGAGCAGTACTTC. Amino acid sequence: CASSPRQGKFEQYF.

The chain joins TRBV21-1 to TRBJ2-5; the table calls TRBD2, which could not be checked here. TRBV21-1 is annotated as a pseudogene. The CDR3 has 16 residues. CDR3: CASTFLAGDEQETQYF. CDR3 sequence (DNA): TGTGCCAGCACCTTTTTAGCGGGAGATGAGCAAGAGACCCAGTACTTC.

The J gene is TRBJ1-4, the V gene TRBV29-1; D is unclear. Trimming took off 4 bases at V and 6 bases at J, with 12 bases between the two ends. The CDR3 contains 13 residues. CDR1 is SQVTM, CDR2 ANQGSEA, per germline. CDR3 loop: CSVGDFGYEKLFF. DNA of the CDR3: TGCAGCGTTGGAGATTTCGGGTATGAAAAACTGTTTTTT.

This chain connects TRBV7-8 to TRBJ1-2; D possibly corresponds to TRBD1 (5 bases). Trimming cost V 2 bases and J 6 bases, with 13 bases left between them. The CDR3 consists of 14 residues. The germline CDR1 and CDR2 sequences are SGHVS and FQNEAQ. The CDR3 coding sequence is TGTGCCAGCAGCTTACACTCGGGGGACGATGGCTACACCTTC. Protein sequence: CASSLHSGDDGYTF.

In this sample, this clone turned up a few times. This sequence joins TRBV4-1 and TRBJ1-1; no definite D call. V was pared by 0 bases and J by 8 bases, with 10 bases between. The CDR3 contains 13 residues. CDR1 is MGHRA, CDR2 YSYEKL, per germline. The CDR3 loop is CASSQDRSREAFF. The CDR3 DNA sequence: TGCGCCAGCAGCCAAGACAGGTCCAGGGAAGCTTTCTTT.

The V call is TRBV5-4, the J call TRBJ2-3; D is possibly TRBD2 (6 bases). The CDR3 is 16 residues long. Trimming took off 4 bases at V and 0 bases at J, with 15 bases between the two ends. Germline CDR1 SGHNT, CDR2 YYREEE (reference sequence). CDR3 sequence: CASSREPSGSTDTQYF. The CDR3 DNA sequence: TGTGCCAGCAGCCGGGAACCGAGCGGGAGCACAGATACGCAGTATTTT.

The chain combines TRBV3-1 (or the pseudogene TRBV3-2) with TRBJ2-5, with 7 bases identical to TRBD2. CDR1 is LGHDT and CDR2 is YNNKEL in the germline V gene (reference sequence). V lost 1 base and J lost 3; bases outside the gene matches: 2. This CDR3 region has 14 residues. The CDR3 here is CASSQALAEETQYF. The CDR3 DNA sequence: TGTGCCAGCAGCCAAGCCCTAGCGGAAGAGACCCAGTACTTC.

V gene TRBV4-1 combines with J gene TRBJ2-1; D is undetermined. Germline V gives CDR1 MGHRA, CDR2 YSYEKL. This CDR3 comprises 17 residues. V was trimmed by 1 base and J by 4 bases, leaving 17 bases between them. Here the CDR3 DNA reads TGCGCCAGCAGCCAAGCCCCCCCTGAAGCACCTTACAATGAGCAGTTCTTC. Residues: CASSQAPPEAPYNEQFF.

The chain has TRBV28 and TRBJ1-2; D is perhaps TRBD1 (5 bases). Germline lookup yields CDR1 MDHEN and CDR2 SYDVKM. The CDR3 spans 14 residues. Trimming took 3 bases from V and 2 from J, leaving 10 bases between them. For the CDR3, the DNA is TGTGCCAGCAGTTTTTGGGGGGGGAACTATGGCTACACCTTC. It yields the protein CASSFWGGNYGYTF.

The chain carries TRBV2 and TRBJ2-7; 9 nucleotides line up with TRBD1. The J segment lost 0 bases and the V segment lost 7 bases, leaving 7 bases of the junction unmatched. From germline, CDR1 is SNHLY and CDR2 FYNNEI. The CDR3 sequence is 15 residues long. The DNA of the CDR3 is TGTGCCAGCACCCGGGACAGGGATGCCTCCTACGAGCAGTACTTC. Protein product: CASTRDRDASYEQYF.

The gene calls are TRBV6-5 and TRBJ2-6, with D perhaps matching TRBD2 (5 bases). Germline V CDR1 and CDR2: MNHEY, SVGAGI. The CDR3 is 14 amino acids. The V end was cut by 7 bases, the J end by 0 bases, with 7 bases between. The CDR3, as DNA: TGTGCCAGCACGGGGAGCTCTGGGGCCAACGTCCTGACTTTC. This sequence encodes CASTGSSGANVLTF.

The chain is built from TRBV30 and TRBJ1-2; D is undetermined. CDR1 GTSNPN and CDR2 SVGIG come from the germline V gene (reference sequence). CDR3 length: 15 residues. Between the trimmed V and J ends, which lost 0 bases and 1 base, there was a span of 12 bases. In DNA form, the CDR3 reads TGTGCCTGGAGTGTACCCCGGGAGATTAACTATGGCTACACCTTC. It translates to CAWSVPREINYGYTF.

This sequence joins TRBV7-9 and TRBJ1-3; 10 nucleotides agree with TRBD1. CDR1 SEHNR and CDR2 FQNEAQ come from the germline V gene (reference sequence). V was pared by 5 bases and J by 0 bases, with 10 bases of the junction left unmatched. This CDR3 is built from 18 residues. In DNA, the CDR3 is TGTGCCAGCAGCCCTGGGACAGGGGCCTCCTTCTCTGGAAACACCATATATTTT. Encoded protein: CASSPGTGASFSGNTIYF.

The chain uses TRBV6-5 and TRBJ1-1, with TRBD1 matching 7 bases. The CDR3 is 15 residues long. After removal of 6 bases from V and 0 bases from J, the junction contained 7 bases not matched to a gene. Germline V gives CDR1 MNHEY, CDR2 SVGAGI. The CDR3: CASSDRQGVNTEAFF. Written as DNA, the CDR3 is TGTGCCAGCAGCGATCGACAGGGCGTGAACACTGAAGCTTTCTTT.

The chain carries TRBV27 and TRBJ2-1, with D tentatively TRBD1 (5 bases). This CDR3 has 20 residues. The germline gives CDR1 MNHEY, CDR2 SMNVEV (reference sequence). The V end lost 6 bases, the J end lost 5 bases, and 32 bases lay between the germline ends. CDR3 residues: CASRPRLQGSGFLVHNEQFF. CDR3 bases: TGTGCCAGCAGACCCAGACTCCAGGGAAGTGGTTTTTTGGTTCACAATGAGCAGTTCTTC.

The rearrangement links TRBV29-1 to TRBJ2-7; possible D gene TRBD1, 5 bases. Trimming removed 7 bases at V and 2 bases at J, with 15 bases between. The length of the CDR3 is 13 residues. The germline CDR1 and CDR2 sequences are SQVTM and ANQGSEA. The CDR3 DNA sequence: TGCAGCGCCGGAAAGGCCAGGGCCTACGAGCAGTACTTC. Translation: CSAGKARAYEQYF.

V gene TRBV2 combines with J gene TRBJ1-5, with 7 bases fitting TRBD1. Per the germline V gene, CDR1 is SNHLY and CDR2 is FYNNEI. There are 14 residues in the CDR3. Trimming cost V 2 bases and J 4 bases; bases outside gene matches: 2. The CDR3 sequence: CASSESGGNQPQHF. For the CDR3, the DNA is TGTGCCAGCAGTGAATCAGGGGGTAATCAGCCCCAGCATTTT.

The chain employs TRBV15 and TRBJ1-6, with TRBD1 matching 10 bases. The germline V gene encodes CDR1 LNHNV and CDR2 YYDKDF (reference sequence). V was pared by 3 bases and J by 0 bases, with 11 bases of the junction left unmatched. The CDR3 runs to 20 residues. CDR3 amino acids: CATSRGPDRGLSSYNSPLHF. CDR3 DNA: TGTGCCACCAGCAGGGGACCTGACAGGGGGCTTAGCTCCTATAATTCACCCCTCCACTTT.

This rearrangement joins TRBV6-5 to TRBJ2-7; the D gene is possibly TRBD2 (6 bases). Germline loops: CDR1 MNHEY, CDR2 SVGAGI. CDR3 length: 13 amino acids. Trimming cost V 0 bases and J 6 bases, with 9 bases left between them. CDR3 bases: TGTGCCAGCAGTTACTCGATGGGGGGCGAGCAGTACTTC. Its protein product is CASSYSMGGEQYF.

The chain carries TRBV12-3 or TRBV12-4 and TRBJ1-1; maybe TRBD1 (5 bases). Trimming took off 6 bases at V and 8 bases at J, with 16 bases between the two ends. The CDR3 length is 13 residues. This CDR3 is CASSRADPREAFF. The CDR3 DNA reads TGTGCCAGCAGCAGGGCCGACCCGAGGGAAGCTTTCTTT.

This chain uses TRBV30 with TRBJ1-6, with a possible D match to TRBD1 (6 bases). Germline CDR1 is GTSNPN and CDR2 is SVGIG (reference sequence). This CDR3 comprises 13 residues. V lost 2 bases, J lost 6 bases, and 8 bases lay in between. The CDR3 sequence: CAWSTGSNSPLHF. The DNA of the CDR3 is TGTGCCTGGAGTACAGGGTCTAATTCACCCCTCCACTTT.

The chain joins TRBV11-2 to TRBJ1-2; D unresolved. Trimming took 5 bases from V and 1 from J, leaving 20 bases between them. The CDR3 covers 17 residues. Germline lookup yields CDR1 SGHAT and CDR2 FQNNGV. The CDR3 loop is CASSPYPHTADNYGYTF. The CDR3 DNA reads TGTGCCAGCAGCCCCTATCCCCACACAGCCGATAACTATGGCTACACCTTC.

This chain connects TRBV10-3 to TRBJ2-1; TRBD2 is a possible D gene (5 bases). The CDR3 is 17 residues long. Germline loops: CDR1 ENHRY, CDR2 SYGVKD. Deletions cut 3 bases from V and 0 bases from J, with 15 bases between. In DNA, the CDR3 is TGTGCCATCAGTGAACGTGGGAGCGTGAGCTCCTACAATGAGCAGTTCTTC. This sequence encodes CAISERGSVSSYNEQFF.

This clone appeared once. This sequence joins TRBV10-1 and TRBJ1-1; D not certain. Germline CDR1 is WNHNN and CDR2 is SYGVQD (reference sequence). Trimming removed 2 bases at V and 8 bases at J, with 24 bases between. The CDR3 covers 17 residues. CDR3 DNA: TGCGCCAGCAGTGAGAATCAGACCTTTCGCGGGCCCGCCGAAGCTTTCTTT. Protein: CASSENQTFRGPAEAFF.

V and J are TRBV9 and TRBJ1-2, with D maybe TRBD1 (5 bases). This CDR3 contains 16 residues. V was trimmed by 4 bases and J by 5 bases, leaving 21 bases between them. Germline assignment: CDR1 SGDLS and CDR2 YYNGEE. The CDR3 here is CASSRTQGPDNYGYTF. CDR3 DNA sequence: TGTGCCAGCAGCCGAACGCAGGGTCCTGATAATTATGGCTACACCTTC.

This chain links TRBV28 with TRBJ2-1; 9 bases align to TRBD2. Germline CDR1 and CDR2: MDHEN and SYDVKM. The CDR3 covers 14 residues. The junction had 9 bases not matched to a gene; V was cut back by 6 bases and J by 9 bases. The DNA for the CDR3 is TGTGCCAGCAGCCCCGCGGGAGGGCGGGTTGAGCAGTTCTTC. It codes for CASSPAGGRVEQFF.